These 28 T cell receptor beta chains were sequenced from one sample in a study of cytomegalovirus exposure and HLA in healthy donors (dated by TCRdb to the late 2010s). The method was the immunoSEQ multiplex PCR assay. This is the immuneACCESS table as TCRdb keeps it, with only in-frame sequences that have V and J called. A part of the clones is gone; compared with another copy, unresolved V genes explain less than half, and the rest is unexplained. The sample data list about 70,000 clones, and 80% to 95% of these were observed just once. Jointly, the top ten make up approximately 5% of the sample. The sequencing input was PBMCs. These TCRs come from a man younger than 35 in good health and CMV-seropositive.

The chain employs TRBV20-1 and TRBJ2-1; D not certain. Trimming shortened V by 2 bases and J by 7 bases, and 6 bases separated the two germline ends. CDR1 is DFQATT, CDR2 SNEGSKA, per germline (reference sequence). CDR3 length equals 11 residues. CDR3: CSARPINEQFF. DNA for the CDR3: TGCAGTGCTAGACCTATAAATGAGCAGTTCTTC.

The chain carries TRBV5-6 and TRBJ2-3; TRBD1 is a possible D gene (5 bases). The CDR3 contains 15 residues. Germline V gene data show CDR1 as SGHDT and CDR2 as YYEEEE. Trimming shortened V by 2 bases and J by 1 base, and 11 bases separated the two germline ends. CDR3 protein: CASSFGGAGTDTQYF. As DNA, the CDR3 is TGTGCCAGCAGCTTCGGTGGGGCGGGCACAGATACGCAGTATTTT.

The gene calls are TRBV5-4 and TRBJ2-1, with D possibly TRBD2 on 5 matching bases. V was pared by 4 bases and J by 5 bases, with 13 bases between. In germline, CDR1 is SGHNT, CDR2 YYREEE (reference sequence). The CDR3 has 14 amino acids. CDR3 sequence (DNA): TGTGCCAGCAGCCGGGGAGAGAACCACAATGAGCAGTTCTTC. Residues: CASSRGENHNEQFF. Full variable domain (rest looked up from reference TRBV5-4 and TRBJ2-1): ETGVTQSPTHLIKTRGQQVTLRCSSQSGHNTVSWYQQALGQGPQFIFQYYREEENGRGNFPPRFSGLQFPNYSSELNVNALELDDSALYLCASSRGENHNEQFFGPGTRLTVL.

This sequence joins TRBV5-4 and TRBJ2-4; 10 bases align to TRBD1. The CDR3 has 15 residues. Germline V CDR1 and CDR2: SGHNT, YYREEE (reference sequence). The V and J ends lost 5 bases and 5 bases, in that order; junction bases with no gene match: 7. The CDR3 nucleotides are TGTGCCAGCAGTCCCGGGACAGGGGTTGAAAACATTCAGTACTTC. Protein: CASSPGTGVENIQYF.

The CDR3 protein is CSVEADTTGELFF. CDR3 coding DNA: TGCAGCGTTGAAGCAGATACCACCGGGGAGCTGTTTTTT. The rearrangement uses TRBV29-1 and TRBJ2-2; D remains ambiguous. The CDR3 contains 13 residues. The germline gives CDR1 SQVTM, CDR2 ANQGSEA. Trimming took off 1 base at V and 4 bases at J, with 7 bases between the two ends.

This rearrangement joins TRBV9 to TRBJ1-1; D may be TRBD1 (5 bases). This CDR3 has 13 amino acids. The V gene's germline CDR1 is SGDLS and CDR2 YYNGEE. Trimming removed 3 bases from V and 4 bases from J, with 10 bases in between. In DNA, the CDR3 is TGTGCCAGCAGCGCCAGGGTCAGCACTGAAGCTTTCTTT. It codes for CASSARVSTEAFF.

V usage is TRBV4-2 and J usage is TRBJ2-5, with unresolved D. V lost 3 bases to trimming and J lost 2 bases, with 13 bases between them. The CDR3 covers 15 residues. Looked up from germline, CDR1 is LGHNA and CDR2 is YNFKEQ. CDR3 region: CASSQLPKLQETQYF. DNA for the CDR3: TGTGCCAGCAGCCAGCTTCCCAAGCTTCAAGAGACCCAGTACTTC.

The chain couples TRBV5-4 to TRBJ2-7; the D gene is possibly TRBD2 (5 bases). This CDR3 has 15 residues. Trimming pared 1 base from V and 1 base from J, leaving 12 bases between. Germline V gene data show CDR1 as SGHNT and CDR2 as YYREEE (reference sequence). CDR3 loop: CASSLSRGLSYEQYF. CDR3 DNA sequence: TGTGCCAGCAGCTTGTCTCGGGGTCTTTCCTACGAGCAGTACTTC.

The chain carries TRBV11-2 and TRBJ2-1, with unresolved D. This CDR3 has 15 amino acids. V was pared by 5 bases and J by 0 bases, with 11 bases between. Germline V lookup: CDR1 SGHAT, CDR2 FQNNGV. The CDR3 loop reads CASSPPQSSYNEQFF. The CDR3 DNA follows: TGTGCCAGCAGCCCCCCACAGAGCTCCTACAATGAGCAGTTCTTC.

This chain connects TRBV5-5 to TRBJ2-5; tentatively, D is TRBD1 (6 bases). Germline V lookup: CDR1 SGHKS, CDR2 YYEKEE (reference sequence). The CDR3 runs to 14 residues. V gave up 5 bases and J gave up 5 bases, with 16 bases separating them. CDR3 protein: CASSQGSLEETQYF. The CDR3 nucleotides are TGTGCCAGCAGTCAGGGGAGTTTGGAGGAGACCCAGTACTTC.

This chain joins TRBV6-1 and TRBJ1-1, with 9 nucleotides matching TRBD1. The germline CDR1 and CDR2 sequences are MNHNS and SASEGT. Trimming cost V 6 bases and J 10 bases; bases outside gene matches: 9. CDR3 length: 13 residues. The DNA for the CDR3 is TGTGCCAGCAGCCAAGGGACAGGGAGTAGAGCTTTCTTT. As protein: CASSQGTGSRAFF.

The rearrangement uses TRBV6-5 and TRBJ1-5; D ambiguous. Germline V lookup: CDR1 MNHEY, CDR2 SVGAGI. This CDR3 has 15 residues. Trimming pared 7 bases from V and 4 bases from J, leaving 17 bases between. CDR3 DNA sequence: TGTGCCAGCAATAAGGGCCCGGGGAGTAATCAGCCCCAGCATTTT. Amino acid sequence: CASNKGPGSNQPQHF.

The rearrangement uses TRBV28 and TRBJ1-5; TRBD1 is a possible D gene (5 bases). CDR1 is MDHEN, CDR2 SYDVKM, per germline. The CDR3 is made up of 14 amino acids. Trimming removed 4 bases from V and 3 bases from J, with 10 bases in between. The CDR3 is CASSSPGPNQPQHF. CDR3 in DNA: TGTGCCAGCAGTTCACCAGGGCCCAATCAGCCCCAGCATTTT.

The V call is TRBV9, the J call TRBJ1-1; 8 bases are shared with TRBD1. Germline V gives CDR1 SGDLS, CDR2 YYNGEE. V lost 3 bases to trimming and J lost 3 bases; unmatched junction nucleotides: 7. The CDR3 is 15 amino acids. CDR3 nucleotides: TGTGCCAGCAGCGCGCAGGGACAGGTGGACACTGAAGCTTTCTTT. It translates to CASSAQGQVDTEAFF.

This clone was counted between two and nine times. The V and J genes are TRBV6-5 and TRBJ1-2, with 7 bases aligning to TRBD1. Trimming removed 6 bases from V and 0 bases from J; junction bases left unmatched: 4. From germline, CDR1 is MNHEY and CDR2 SVGAGI. This CDR3 has 14 residues. The CDR3 is CASSLGQPNYGYTF. The CDR3 nucleotides are TGTGCCAGCAGCTTGGGACAGCCTAACTATGGCTACACCTTC.

This rearrangement joins TRBV6-5 to TRBJ1-2; D possibly corresponds to TRBD1 (6 bases). V shed 5 bases and J shed 3 bases, with 16 bases lying between them. The CDR3 runs to 15 residues. Germline V gene sequence: CDR1 MNHEY, CDR2 SVGAGI. The CDR3 is CASSRVRGSDYGYTF. The DNA for the CDR3 is TGTGCCAGCAGTCGGGTCAGGGGCAGCGACTATGGCTACACCTTC.

J is TRBJ1-1 and V is TRBV6-1, with 8 bases aligning to TRBD1. The CDR3 extends over 16 amino acids. Germline lookup yields CDR1 MNHNS and CDR2 SASEGT. J lost 0 bases, V lost 2 bases, and 5 bases had no gene match. CDR3 region: CASSELAGGMNTEAFF. CDR3 nucleotides: TGTGCCAGCAGTGAATTGGCAGGGGGCATGAACACTGAAGCTTTCTTT.

The chain carries TRBV6-5 and TRBJ2-1; 10 bases are a match to TRBD2. With V trimmed by 6 bases and J by 10 bases, 12 bases remained unmatched. There are 15 residues in the CDR3. Germline CDR1 and CDR2: MNHEY and SVGAGI. The CDR3 sequence is CASSPSSSGRAEQFF. The CDR3, as DNA: TGTGCCAGCAGCCCGTCCTCCAGCGGGAGGGCAGAGCAGTTCTTC.

DNA for the CDR3: TGCAGCGTTGACGGGTCTGGACTAGCGACAGATACGCAGTATTTT. It yields the protein CSVDGSGLATDTQYF. The V gene is TRBV29-1, the J gene TRBJ2-3, with 9 bases matching TRBD2. Germline values: CDR1 SQVTM, CDR2 ANQGSEA. The CDR3 covers 15 residues. V dropped 3 bases and J dropped 3; count of bases not matched to a gene: 7.

V gene TRBV9 combines with J gene TRBJ2-2; 9 bases are a match to TRBD2. The CDR3 loop spans 16 amino acids. Trimming removed 4 bases from V and 1 base from J; junction bases left unmatched: 5. From germline, CDR1 is SGDLS and CDR2 YYNGEE. CDR3: CASSRTSALNTGELFF. The CDR3 coding sequence is TGTGCCAGCAGCCGGACTAGCGCACTGAACACCGGGGAGCTGTTTTTT.

V and J are TRBV25-1 and TRBJ1-5; D possibly corresponds to TRBD1 (5 bases). V lost 6 bases, J lost 0 bases, and 9 bases lay in between. The CDR3 is 14 residues long. CDR1 and CDR2 from the germline V gene are MGHDK and SYGVNS. The CDR3 sequence is CASSVTGSNQPQHF. The CDR3 DNA sequence: TGTGCCAGCAGCGTCACAGGTAGCAATCAGCCCCAGCATTTT. The full variable domain, in which reference TRBV25-1 and TRBJ1-5 provide the parts outside the CDR3, is EADIYQTPRYLVIGTGKKITLECSQTMGHDKMYWYQQDPGMELHLIHYSYGVNSTEKGDLSSESTVSRIRTEHFPLTLESARPSHTSQYLCASSVTGSNQPQHFGDGTRLSIL.

The chain is built from TRBV10-3 and TRBJ2-7; 14 bases agree with TRBD2. Per the germline V gene, CDR1 is ENHRY and CDR2 is SYGVKD. This CDR3 spans 12 amino acids. The V gene end was trimmed by 8 bases and the J gene end by 6 bases; junction bases not matched to a gene: 0. The CDR3 spells CAIGTSGSEQYF. The CDR3 region has the DNA TGTGCCATCGGGACTAGCGGGAGCGAGCAGTACTTC.

The V call is TRBV30, the J call TRBJ1-2; 7 nucleotides line up with TRBD1. Germline V gene lookup returns CDR1 GTSNPN and CDR2 SVGIG (reference sequence). The CDR3 is made up of 12 amino acids. J lost 1 base, V lost 4 bases, and 0 bases had no gene match. The chain's CDR3 is CAWTGGNYGYTF. CDR3 DNA: TGTGCCTGGACAGGGGGTAACTATGGCTACACCTTC.

This chain joins TRBV9 and TRBJ2-7, with 8 bases lining up with TRBD2. The CDR3 covers 15 residues. V lost 4 bases and J lost 5; bases outside the gene matches: 11. Germline CDR1 is SGDLS and CDR2 is YYNGEE. The CDR3, as DNA: TGTGCCAGCAGCACCGGGTGGGCCGGGGGGGACGAGCAGTACTTC. Protein sequence: CASSTGWAGGDEQYF.

V is TRBV29-1 and J is TRBJ1-1; no clear D. V was clipped by 4 bases and J by 2 bases, with 11 bases between them. Germline-derived CDR1 and CDR2 are SQVTM and ANQGSEA. CDR3 length: 13 amino acids. CDR3 loop: CSVVSALNTEAFF. The CDR3 DNA is TGCAGCGTTGTTAGCGCACTCAACACTGAAGCTTTCTTT.

The chain couples TRBV18 to TRBJ2-3, with unresolved D. The CDR3 extends over 13 amino acids. Germline V CDR1 and CDR2: KGHSH, LQKENI. Trimming stripped 3 bases from V and 3 bases from J, with 7 bases between. In nucleotides, the CDR3 is TGTGCCAGCTCACCTCCTAGGACAGATACGCAGTATTTT. Translation: CASSPPRTDTQYF. Full variable domain (remainder filled in from reference TRBV18 and TRBJ2-3): NAGVMQNPRHLVRRRGQEARLRCSPMKGHSHVYWYRQLPEEGLKFMVYLQKENIIDESGMPKERFSAEFPKEGPSILRIQQVVRGDSAAYFCASSPPRTDTQYFGPGTRLTVL.

The chain employs TRBV5-8 and TRBJ2-7; TRBD2 might be the D (5 bases). The CDR3 runs to 12 residues. Germline assignment: CDR1 SGHTS and CDR2 YDEGEE. V lost 1 base and J lost 8, with 10 bases in between. This CDR3 reads CASSLRGRKQYF. Written as DNA, the CDR3 is TGTGCCAGCAGCTTGCGGGGTAGGAAGCAGTACTTC.

The rearrangement joins TRBV5-1 to TRBJ2-7; 10 bases are a match to TRBD2. The CDR3 runs to 17 residues. Germline CDR1 SGHRS, CDR2 YFSETQ. The trim removed 4 bases at V and 3 bases at J, leaving 13 bases unmatched. Written as DNA, the CDR3 is TGCGCCAGCAGCGGGGGCTGGACTAGCGGAATGAACTACGAGCAGTACTTC. Translated, it gives CASSGGWTSGMNYEQYF.